The present entry profiles one TCR beta chain with its context. This clone appeared a single time. Its antigen is still unknown. Nothing much larger sits one base from this clone, and base qualities are not available. The immunoSEQ Assay, a bias-controlled multiplex PCR, was used to amplify TCRbeta CDR3 regions from genomic DNA. The study's processing was this. The number of nucleated cells in each sample was estimated from the amplification of reference gene primers within the assay. To quantify the absolute abundance of each unique TCRbeta CDR3 rearrangement, sequence reads were collapsed and filtered. For each sample, productive Simpson clonality was calculated by taking the square root of Simpson's diversity index across productive rearrangements. TCRdb retrieved this table from immuneACCESS and kept in-frame rearrangements only. Not all clones are present; in checked studies, unresolved V genes account for under half, and no reason is known for the remainder. V, J and clone size reflect that table, while D and trimming were determined from the DNA. The sample yields 100,000 to 150,000 clones; under 90% were counted once. 9% to 15% of the sample is held by the ten biggest clonotypes.

The CDR3 spans 14 residues, from the cysteine through the phenylalanine. CDR3 DNA is the only sequence kept; it has 42 bases, read in frame from the first base. The junction shows trimming of 3 bases on V and 0 bases on J, plus 9 bases between the germline ends. CDR1 is given as SEHNR and CDR2 as FQNEAQ, both from the germline V gene (reference sequence). These data come from a study of blood T cell repertoires in COVID-19 (dated by TCRdb to the early 2020s). At the level of the whole study: The collaborator samples originated in the United States, Italy and Spain and spanned the acute and convalescent phases of COVID-19. The repertoires were released in a freely available public database intended as a resource for research on the immune response to SARS-CoV-2. Samples were obtained from the ongoing ImmuneRACE study (first 160 participants) and from over 1,000 subjects provided by 6 global collaborators. Deeply sampled blood TCRbeta repertoires from subjects exposed to, actively infected with, or recovered from COVID-19 were included in the dataset. The material from the prospective study consisted of cDNA or gDNA derived from T cells, B-cell-depleted T cells, or PBMCs. The sample metadata nearly always contained a de-identified subject ID, COVID-19 status, age in years and sex. HLA class I and class II types, where available, came from metadata supplied by the sample provider rather than from assay-based typing. What the study reported, not specific to this receptor: The amount of clinical and demographic metadata varied by source and participant and was provided uncurated.

Whole blood was collected in K2EDTA tubes by collaborating institutions according to the institutions' own protocols. For TCRbeta analysis, collaborators shipped samples as frozen whole blood, isolated PBMCs, or DNA extracted from either of those sample types. Rearrangement joined TRBV7-9 to TRBJ2-7; TRBD2 is perhaps the D gene, given 6 matching bases. The specimen was peripheral blood. This clonotype originated in a woman aged 60-75 years with acute or convalescent COVID-19. This receptor has the CDR3 CASSFGGSSYEQYF. The sequence in DNA is TGTGCCAGCAGCTTTGGGGGGAGCTCCTACGAGCAGTACTTC.